What follows are 12 T cell receptor beta chains derived from one specimen sequenced in a study of CD8+CD57+ T cells in acquired aplastic anemia. CDR3 and TCR beta VDJ profiling relied on genomic DNA as the template. From the reads, TCRdb called clonotypes with MiXCR, one entry per CDR3 protein. The data show 98,000 or so distinct CDR3 sequences, 50% to 65% seen once. The sample taken for sequencing was sorted CD4+, CD8+, or CD8+CD57+ T cells (not recorded which) from PBMCs. These receptors were obtained from a human donor in good health, serving as a control.

Only a few counts were recorded for this clonotype. The rearrangement uses TRBV29-1 and TRBJ1-2; the match to TRBD1 covers 7 bases. V shed 8 bases and J 2 bases; nucleotides not matched to a gene: 11. The CDR3 contains 14 residues. Germline V CDR1 and CDR2: SQVTM, ANQGSEA. The CDR3 region has the DNA TGCAGCACCCTATCCGGGACAGCCAACTATGGCTACACCTTC. Translating gives CSTLSGTANYGYTF.

This clonotype was seen many times. J is TRBJ2-1 and V is TRBV9, with 7 bases that match TRBD2. This CDR3 contains 15 residues. With V trimmed by 0 bases and J by 8 bases, 8 bases remained unmatched. Per germline, CDR1 SGDLS and CDR2 YYNGEE. In nucleotides, the CDR3 is TGTGCCAGCAGCGTAGAACCAGCGGGGCAGGATGAGCAGTTCTTC. Translation gives CASSVEPAGQDEQFF.

The table lists this clonotype with many counts. This chain connects TRBV20-1 to TRBJ1-5; 7 positions match TRBD1. The germline CDR1 and CDR2 sequences are DFQATT and SNEGSKA (reference sequence). The length of the CDR3 is 16 residues. V gave up 3 bases and J gave up 0 bases; unmatched junction bases: 8. Written as DNA, the CDR3 is TGCAGTGCTAGCGATGGACAGGCCTCTAGCAATCAGCCCCAGCATTTT. Protein sequence: CSASDGQASSNQPQHF.

The chain carries TRBV12-3 or TRBV12-4 and TRBJ1-1; the D gene is possibly TRBD1 (5 bases). The CDR3 contains 12 residues. V lost 11 bases to trimming and J lost 11 bases, with 21 bases between them. The chain's CDR3 is CAGTLAGGRAFF. The CDR3 nucleotides are TGTGCCGGCACCCTTGCGGGGGGTAGGGCTTTCTTT.

The genes are TRBV27 and TRBJ2-5; D is unresolved. CDR1 MNHEY and CDR2 SMNVEV come from the germline V gene (reference sequence). This CDR3 has 14 residues. Between the trimmed V and J ends, which lost 5 bases and 2 bases, there was a span of 12 bases. The CDR3 DNA reads TGTGCCAGCAGTCCTCGGTTATCGCAAGAGACCCAGTACTTC. Its protein product is CASSPRLSQETQYF.

Many counts were recorded for this clonotype. The rearrangement uses TRBV6-5 and TRBJ1-2, with 7 bases identical to TRBD1. Germline assignment: CDR1 MNHEY and CDR2 SVGAGI. The junction had 12 bases not matched to a gene; V was cut back by 0 bases and J by 2 bases. The CDR3 has 18 residues. The CDR3 DNA reads TGTGCCAGCAGTTACTCGTTCACTACAGGGGACCCAAACTATGGCTACACCTTC. Translated, it gives CASSYSFTTGDPNYGYTF.

The rearrangement joins TRBV5-1 to TRBJ1-6; possibly TRBD1 for D (6 bases). CDR1 and CDR2 (germline): SGHRS, YFSETQ. The length of the CDR3 is 13 residues. The V and J ends lost 3 bases and 8 bases respectively, with 9 bases between them. The CDR3 reads CASSSNRDSPLHF. The CDR3 coding sequence is TGCGCCAGCAGCTCCAACAGGGATTCACCCCTCCACTTT.

This clonotype was found many times. V and J are TRBV10-3 and TRBJ2-7, with D unclear. Germline V gene sequence: CDR1 ENHRY, CDR2 SYGVKD. The length of the CDR3 is 14 residues. V was pared by 4 bases and J by 2 bases, with 12 bases between. CDR3 loop: CAISGSDSTYEQYF. The CDR3 bases are TGTGCCATCAGTGGTTCAGACTCTACCTACGAGCAGTACTTC.

CDR3 protein: CASSVQGSDTGELFF. In DNA form, the CDR3 reads TGTGCCAGCAGCGTACAGGGGAGTGACACCGGGGAGCTGTTTTTT. The rearrangement uses TRBV25-1 and TRBJ2-2; 7 bases agree with TRBD1. This CDR3 is built from 15 residues. The germline V gene has CDR1 MGHDK and CDR2 SYGVNS. Germline trimming cut 6 bases from V and 3 bases from J; bases unmatched to any gene: 7.

In its sample, this clonotype was seen many times. This chain uses TRBV20-1 with TRBJ2-1; D may match TRBD1 or TRBD2 (6 bases each). This CDR3 is built from 15 residues. Trimming took 4 bases from V and 7 from J, leaving 20 bases between them. Germline V lookup: CDR1 DFQATT, CDR2 SNEGSKA (reference sequence). CDR3 coding DNA: TGCAGTGCTAACCTAGAGGGGGGCTCCGCGAATGAGCAGTTCTTC. It is translated as CSANLEGGSANEQFF.

This chain joins TRBV15 and TRBJ1-5; D gene ambiguous. The germline V and J ends were trimmed by 0 bases and 5 bases, with 5 bases remaining between them. Germline values: CDR1 LNHNV, CDR2 YYDKDF (reference sequence). The CDR3 has 13 amino acids. CDR3 amino acids: CATSRDKDQPQHF. CDR3 nucleotides: TGTGCCACCAGCAGAGATAAGGATCAGCCCCAGCATTTT.

The chain carries TRBV6-4 and TRBJ1-4, with D tentatively TRBD1 (6 bases). This CDR3 has 14 amino acids. The V gene lost 5 bases and the J gene lost 5 bases, with 12 bases spanning the gap. Germline CDR1 reads MRHNA; CDR2 reads SNTAGT. CDR3 nucleotide sequence: TGTGCCAGCAGTTTACAGGGTCGCAATGAAAAACTGTTTTTT. It encodes CASSLQGRNEKLFF.